A selection of T cell receptor beta chains follows, all from one sample in a study of blood T cell repertoires in COVID-19. Sequenced by immunoSEQ multiplex PCR; TCRdb stores in-frame clones only, minus some. The sample contains 35,000 to 40,000 clones, about 86% of which appear only once. The sequenced material came from peripheral blood. The receptor source for this set is a human donor with acute or convalescent COVID-19. The donor label of this sample is uncertain. Both conserved end residues are trimmed from each CDR3. Each record gives: CDR3 protein, J gene, V gene.

CDR3 protein: ASSVGLGGQGSGNTIY; J gene: TRBJ1-3; V gene: TRBV9
CDR3 protein: ASSGQGGYEQY; J gene: TRBJ2-7; V gene: TRBV2
CDR3 protein: ASRLGGPTQPQH; J gene: TRBJ1-5; V gene: TRBV10-2
CDR3 protein: ASSPGGVDTEAF; J gene: TRBJ1-1; V gene: TRBV9
CDR3 protein: ASRGAGTGVDIEAF; J gene: TRBJ1-1; V gene: TRBV28
CDR3 protein: ASSRVTSGPWGEQY; J gene: TRBJ2-7; V gene: TRBV5-4
CDR3 protein: ASSHPPPAGGPGRAGELF; J gene: TRBJ2-2; V gene: TRBV5-4
CDR3 protein: ASSVRDRYNEQF; J gene: TRBJ2-1; V gene: TRBV9
CDR3 protein: ASSLARAPSRTDTQY; J gene: TRBJ2-3; V gene: TRBV7-9
CDR3 protein: ASSQETGTSTDTQY; J gene: TRBJ2-3; V gene: TRBV21-1
CDR3 protein: ASFRTSNEQF; J gene: TRBJ2-1; V gene: TRBV5-1
CDR3 protein: ASSVGPEYNEQF; J gene: TRBJ2-1; V gene: TRBV7-3
CDR3 protein: ASNEFGQINTEAF; J gene: TRBJ1-1; V gene: TRBV2
CDR3 protein: ASTPDRRNNEKLF; J gene: TRBJ1-4; V gene: TRBV6-5
CDR3 protein: AWSRRGFNEKLF; J gene: TRBJ1-4; V gene: TRBV30
CDR3 protein: ASSPGRGGGHGYT; J gene: TRBJ1-2; V gene: TRBV5-1
CDR3 protein: ASGQKNIQY; J gene: TRBJ2-4; V gene: TRBV12-3/TRBV12-4
CDR3 protein: ASSQDLIGVADTQY; J gene: TRBJ2-3; V gene: TRBV14
CDR3 protein: AWSPGHWNTEAF; J gene: TRBJ1-1; V gene: TRBV30
CDR3 protein: AITSGTGNTEAF; J gene: TRBJ1-1; V gene: TRBV10-3
CDR3 protein: ASSLPGQGGYT; J gene: TRBJ1-2; V gene: TRBV19
CDR3 protein: ASSEIGGQGLDEQF; J gene: TRBJ2-1; V gene: TRBV6-1
CDR3 protein: ASSGLGTSTDTQY; J gene: TRBJ2-3; V gene: TRBV2
CDR3 protein: ASSNGYRGGETQY; J gene: TRBJ2-5; V gene: TRBV19
CDR3 protein: ASSPPSSGQGRTNYGYT; J gene: TRBJ1-2; V gene: TRBV5-6
CDR3 protein: ASLPTGQANYGYT; J gene: TRBJ1-2; V gene: TRBV19
CDR3 protein: ASSSTSGVYNEQF; J gene: TRBJ2-1; V gene: TRBV27
CDR3 protein: ASSQQGSYNSPLH; J gene: TRBJ1-6; V gene: TRBV14
CDR3 protein: ASSTGTRGGPQH; J gene: TRBJ1-5; V gene: TRBV6-6